This T cell receptor beta chain was captured in a study of CD8+ T cells in alopecia areata. cDNA reverse transcribed from extracted RNA served as the sequencing template. Sequencing was performed with immunoSEQ multiplex PCR; in TCRdb, only in-frame clones are kept and a portion is missing. The data contain approximately 180,000 clones, just over 65% of them seen just once; the ten biggest clones take up 9.5% to 12%. CDR3 length equals 14 residues. The germline V gene encodes CDR1 SEHNR and CDR2 FQNEAQ (reference sequence). V lost 5 bases to trimming and J lost 2 bases, with 12 bases between them. Specimen: CD8+ T cells sorted from blood, collected at week 0. The chain recombines TRBV7-9 with TRBJ2-5; D uncertain. The TCR sequence derives from a human donor with alopecia areata. In DNA form, the CDR3 reads TGTGCCAGCAGCCCTAGAGGCGCGCAAGAGACCCAGTACTTC. Amino acid sequence: CASSPRGAQETQYF.